This T cell receptor beta chain was profiled in a study of early T cells in non-severe SARS-CoV-2 infection. About the research overall: Sequencing targeted bulk RNA from unsorted whole blood, leaving chains unpaired. Study observations and caveats: Missing private and CD4 specificities, VDJdb matching favored anti-spike CD8 responses.

A note on this clonotype: Its specificity is unknown.

The protocol attached unique molecular identifiers to individual cDNA molecules. TCRdb ran MiXCR on the 5' RACE reads and lists one entry per CDR3 protein. The table has 68,000 or so distinct CDR3 sequences, approximately 10% seen once. This clonotype was sampled from an adult who was a healthcare worker with PCR-confirmed SARS-CoV-2 infection or an uninfected control (not recorded which). The material sequenced was whole blood.

This CDR3 is CASSFSTLRGAGELFF. DNA of the CDR3: TGTGCCAGCAGCTTTAGTACACTCCGAGGCGCCGGGGAGCTGTTTTTT. J is TRBJ2-2 and V is TRBV11-2; D gene uncertain. Germline CDR1 is SGHAT and CDR2 is FQNNGV. This CDR3 comprises 16 residues. Deletions cut 3 bases from V and 6 bases from J, with 17 bases between.